One T cell receptor beta chain is described in this entry. The antigen remains unidentified. These data originate in a study of cytomegalovirus exposure and HLA in healthy donors. Study results and caveats: Earlier analysis found most TCR beta V segments productive about 87% or about 30% of the time. A later analysis linked a missense DCLRE1C variant to TCR beta V- and J-gene trimming. What was likely a sequencing artifact was a cluster of highly shared sequence variants.

No record exists of this donor's CMV serostatus. The PCR made use of 60 Vbeta and 13 Jbeta primers. The data were produced by immunoSEQ multiplex PCR, yet TCRdb's version contains in-frame clones alone and is incomplete. The sample includes fewer than 150,000 clones, 77% of them seen just once. Sequencing was done on a sample of PBMCs. The sequence came from a human donor in good health.

The CDR3 protein is CASSLLLAGDNEQYF. The CDR3, as DNA: TGTGCCAGCAGTTTATTACTAGCGGGAGACAACGAGCAGTACTTC. V is TRBV28 and J is TRBJ2-7; 11 nucleotides agree with TRBD2. V gave up 1 base and J gave up 5 bases; unmatched junction bases: 4. The CDR3 sequence is 15 residues long. Germline V gene sequence: CDR1 MDHEN, CDR2 SYDVKM. The whole variable domain, filled in from reference TRBV28 and TRBJ2-7, reads DVKVTQSSRYLVKRTGEKVFLECVQDMDHENMFWYRQDPGLGLRLIYFSYDVKMKEKGDIPEGYSVSREKKERFSLILESASTNQTSMYLCASSLLLAGDNEQYFGPGTRLTVT.